These T cell receptor beta chains were read from a single sample in a study of glioma-infiltrating T cells after dendritic cell vaccination. Libraries were prepared by immunoSEQ multiplex PCR; TCRdb keeps only in-frame clonotypes and omits some of them. The profile shows about 49,000 clones, roughly 85% of them singletons. The sample in question was blood, obtained before dendritic cell vaccination. Every receptor here comes from a human donor with glioblastoma. The CDR3 runs from the conserved cysteine through the conserved F or W. A D gene is named only where the DNA matches it firmly. Some rows have no size entry. The others give once, few or many, or a class for an expanded clone.

abundance | j_gene | v_gene | d_gene | CDR3nt | CDR3aa
- | TRBJ2-7 | TRBV13 | TRBD2 | TGTGCCAGCAGCCTATACCCATCTAGCGGCTCCTACGAGCAGTACTTC | CASSLYPSSGSYEQYF
- | TRBJ2-5 | TRBV6-5 | - | TGTGCCAGCAGTTATGGGGCAGGCCAAGAGACCCAGTACTTC | CASSYGAGQETQYF
- | TRBJ1-2 | TRBV11-2 | - | TGTGCCAGCAGCCCTTATGGGGGGGCCGGCTACACCTTC | CASSPYGGAGYTF
- | TRBJ2-4 | TRBV7-2 | - | TGTGCCAGCAACGACCGGGTGATAAACATTCAGTACTTC | CASNDRVINIQYF
- | TRBJ1-2 | TRBV9 | TRBD1 | TGTGCCAGCAGCGTCGGGGCAGGGGGTTTGTATGGCTACACCTTC | CASSVGAGGLYGYTF
- | TRBJ1-5 | TRBV27 | - | TGTGCCAGCAGTTTATCGTCCCAGAGCAATCAGCCCCAGCATTTT | CASSLSSQSNQPQHF
- | TRBJ1-4 | TRBV5-1 | TRBD1 | TGCGCCAGCAGCTTGGGGGACAGGGGGCCTGAAAAACTGTTTTTT | CASSLGDRGPEKLFF
- | TRBJ1-2 | TRBV7-9 | TRBD1 | TGTGCCAGCAGCTTGGACAGGGCCAGTGGGGATGGCTACACCTTC | CASSLDRASGDGYTF
- | TRBJ1-1 | TRBV7-2 | - | TGTGCCAGCAGCGTACAGGTGGCGACGAACACTGAAGCTTTCTTT | CASSVQVATNTEAFF
few | TRBJ2-7 | TRBV4-2 | TRBD2 | TGTGCCAGCAGCCAAGAGCTAGCGGGAGGGTCCTACGAGCAGTACTTC | CASSQELAGGSYEQYF
few | TRBJ1-5 | TRBV7-2 | - | TGTGCCAGCAGCTGGGGGCGTAGCAATCAGCCCCAGCATTTT | CASSWGRSNQPQHF
- | TRBJ1-2 | TRBV6-1 | - | TGTGCCAGCAGTGAGGGGGGAGGCGGGACGGTTTATGGCTACACCTTC | CASSEGGGGTVYGYTF
- | TRBJ1-1 | TRBV2 | TRBD1 | TGTGCCAGCACCAACGACAGGGTAGAGGGAACTGAAGCTTTCTTT | CASTNDRVEGTEAFF
- | TRBJ1-2 | TRBV10-3 | - | TGTGCCATCACCGGTAAGTATGGCTACACCTTC | CAITGKYGYTF
- | TRBJ2-3 | TRBV6-6 | TRBD2 | TGTGCCAGCACCCCACGGGCGGGAGTCTCCCCAGATACGCAGTATTTT | CASTPRAGVSPDTQYF
- | TRBJ2-4 | TRBV6-1 | - | TGTGCCAGCAGTGAAGCTTCGACAGCCCGTGTGGGCATTCAGTACTTC | CASSEASTARVGIQYF
- | TRBJ2-3 | TRBV28 | TRBD1 | TGTGCCAGCAGTTTTCCTGGGACAGGCACAGATACGCAGTATTTT | CASSFPGTGTDTQYF
few | TRBJ1-5 | TRBV7-8 | - | TGTGCCAGCAGCTTACACGGACAGAATACCCTTAGCAATCAGCCCCAGCATTTT | CASSLHGQNTLSNQPQHF
- | TRBJ2-2 | TRBV7-2 | - | TGTGCCAGCAGCTTAGTCAGGCGCGCCGGGGAGCTGTTTTTT | CASSLVRRAGELFF
- | TRBJ2-3 | TRBV28 | - | TGTGCCAGCAGTTCGACAGAGATTCACACAGATACGCAGTATTTT | CASSSTEIHTDTQYF
- | TRBJ2-7 | TRBV6-4 | - | TGTGCCAGCAGTTCCCGGGACTCCAGGAGCTACGAGCAGTACTTC | CASSSRDSRSYEQYF
- | TRBJ1-2 | TRBV7-9 | - | TGTGCCAGCAGCGCCACGGGGGGAGGTAACTATGGCTACACCTTC | CASSATGGGNYGYTF
- | TRBJ1-2 | TRBV18 | TRBD1 | TGTGCCAGCTCACCACCGATAGGACAGGGTACTCCTTATGGCTACACCTTC | CASSPPIGQGTPYGYTF
- | TRBJ2-2 | TRBV9 | - | TGTGCCAGCAGCGTAGACGGGAGAAGGTCCGGGGAGCTGTTTTTT | CASSVDGRRSGELFF
few | TRBJ1-2 | TRBV6-6 | - | TGTGCCAGCAGTTACTCGACGGGGGATGGCTACACCTTC | CASSYSTGDGYTF
- | TRBJ2-1 | TRBV14 | - | TGTGCCAGCAGCCCGACACGTGGGACAGAGCAGTTCTTC | CASSPTRGTEQFF
once | TRBJ1-5 | TRBV7-2 | - | TGTGCCAGCAACCCCAGTCCCGGAGTTCAGCCCCAGCATTTT | CASNPSPGVQPQHF
- | TRBJ1-1 | TRBV29-1 | TRBD1 | TGCAGCGTTGATAAGGGGGCGACTGAAGCTTTCTTT | CSVDKGATEAFF
- | TRBJ1-2 | TRBV5-5 | TRBD1 | TGTGCCAGCGTAAGACCCGACAGGGGTTATGGCTACACCTTC | CASVRPDRGYGYTF
once | TRBJ2-7 | TRBV27 | - | TGTGCCAGCAATTTAGCAGGGTCGGGTCTCTACGAGCAGTACTTC | CASNLAGSGLYEQYF
- | TRBJ1-1 | TRBV14 | - | TGTGCCAGCAGCCAACCACAGGGTACCGTAGCTTTCTTT | CASSQPQGTVAFF
- | TRBJ2-5 | TRBV9 | - | TGTGCCAGCAGCCCGGGACTGGATGAAACCCAGTACTTC | CASSPGLDETQYF
- | TRBJ2-4 | TRBV5-1 | TRBD2 | TGCGCCAGCAGCTGGACCTCCGGGGGGGCAGGAAACATTCAGTACTTC | CASSWTSGGAGNIQYF
- | TRBJ2-5 | TRBV2 | - | TGTGCCAGCAGTCAGATCAGGGAAGAGACCCAGTACTTC | CASSQIREETQYF
- | TRBJ2-3 | TRBV5-6 | TRBD2 | TGTGCCAGCAGCCTAGCTCGGACTAGCGGACCAACAGATACGCAGTATTTT | CASSLARTSGPTDTQYF
- | TRBJ2-3 | TRBV5-4 | TRBD2 | TGTGCCAGCAGCTGGACTAGCGGGGGGCGGGCGGATACGCAGTATTTT | CASSWTSGGRADTQYF
- | TRBJ2-2 | TRBV9 | - | TGTGCCAGCAGCCCCTTCCCGGGCGGGGAGCTGTTTTTT | CASSPFPGGELFF
- | TRBJ1-4 | TRBV10-1 | TRBD1 | TGCGCCAGCGCGCCGGGACAGAAGGATGAAAAACTGTTTTTT | CASAPGQKDEKLFF
- | TRBJ1-1 | TRBV9 | - | TGTGCCAGCAGCGTAGCTGGAGGGAGGGAAGCTTTCTTT | CASSVAGGREAFF
- | TRBJ2-5 | TRBV27 | TRBD1 | TGTGCCAGCAGTGGAACAGGGGGCGTAGAGACCCAGTACTTC | CASSGTGGVETQYF
- | TRBJ2-5 | TRBV19 | TRBD2 | TGTGCCAGTATGGCGGGACTAGCGGGAATTGAGACCCAGTACTTC | CASMAGLAGIETQYF
- | TRBJ2-1 | TRBV6-6 | - | TGTGCCAGCACCGCGGGACCCCTAGTCAATGAGCAGTTCTTC | CASTAGPLVNEQFF
- | TRBJ2-5 | TRBV7-9 | - | TGTGCCAGCAGCTTAGTGGGACAAGGAGAGACCCAGTACTTC | CASSLVGQGETQYF
- | TRBJ1-5 | TRBV19 | - | TGTGCCAGTAATATCACAGGGTTGTTTCAGCCCCAGCATTTT | CASNITGLFQPQHF
- | TRBJ1-2 | TRBV15 | - | TGTGCCACCAGCAGCGAAACAGTCGCCGCGGGCTACACCTTC | CATSSETVAAGYTF
- | TRBJ2-2 | TRBV13 | TRBD2 | TGTGCCAGCAGCTCCCTCGGGAGGGCCAGGAACACCGGGGAGCTGTTTTTT | CASSSLGRARNTGELFF
- | TRBJ1-2 | TRBV6-5 | TRBD1 | TGTGCCAGCAGTCCCTCATCCGGGACAGGGGGCGGCTACACCTTC | CASSPSSGTGGGYTF
- | TRBJ1-5 | TRBV15 | - | TGTGCCACCAGCAGAGTCCCCAGGGCAGGGACTTATAGCAATCAGCCCCAGCATTTT | CATSRVPRAGTYSNQPQHF
- | TRBJ2-3 | TRBV2 | TRBD2 | TGTGCCAGCAGTCCTAGCGGGAGCTTTGCAGATACGCAGTATTTT | CASSPSGSFADTQYF
- | TRBJ2-3 | TRBV7-3 | TRBD1 | TGTGCCAGCAGCGAGGGGGCGCAAGATACGCAGTATTTT | CASSEGAQDTQYF
- | TRBJ1-2 | TRBV18 | TRBD1 | TGTGCCAGCTCACCAACTCGGACAGGGGAGAGCTATGGCTACACCTTC | CASSPTRTGESYGYTF
- | TRBJ1-2 | TRBV19 | - | TGTGCCAGTAGTATGTCCGTCACTGGGGGGGCACGGGAAGGCTACACCTTC | CASSMSVTGGAREGYTF
- | TRBJ2-7 | TRBV10-1 | TRBD1 | TGCGCCAGCAGTACCGGGACAGGGCTTGGCGAGCAGTACTTC | CASSTGTGLGEQYF
- | TRBJ1-5 | TRBV4-3 | TRBD1 | TGCGCCAGCAGCCAAGATCGAGGACAGGGTAGTCAGCCCCAGCATTTT | CASSQDRGQGSQPQHF